This TCR beta chain is drawn from a study of OX40 agonist ivuxolimab in advanced cancers. Produced via immunoSEQ multiplex PCR; TCRdb's table is partial and in-frame only. The sample lists more than 80,000 clones, roughly 89% seen once, with 8.4% in the top ten. Germline V gives CDR1 DFQATT, CDR2 SNEGSKA (reference sequence). V was trimmed by 7 bases and J by 2 bases, leaving 7 bases between them. The CDR3 extends over 11 amino acids. The clonotype originates from an adult with an advanced solid tumor such as melanoma, head and neck, liver or kidney cancer. Sample: CD4+ or CD8+ T cells sorted from blood, taken in a trial of the OX40 agonist ivuxolimab. The chain is built from TRBV20-1 and TRBJ2-3, with D unclear. The CDR3 loop reads CSGYDTDTQYF. The CDR3 nucleotides are TGCAGTGGATACGACACAGATACGCAGTATTTT.